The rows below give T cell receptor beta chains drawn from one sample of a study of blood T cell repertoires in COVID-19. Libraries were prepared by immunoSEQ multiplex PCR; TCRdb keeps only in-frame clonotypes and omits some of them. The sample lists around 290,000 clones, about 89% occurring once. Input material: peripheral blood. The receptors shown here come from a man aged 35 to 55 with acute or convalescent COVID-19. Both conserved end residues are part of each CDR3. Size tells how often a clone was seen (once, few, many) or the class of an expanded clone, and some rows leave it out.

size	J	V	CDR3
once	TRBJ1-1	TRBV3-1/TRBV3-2	CASSQRRSWGGSEAFF
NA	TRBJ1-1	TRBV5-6	CASSLDRRATEAFF
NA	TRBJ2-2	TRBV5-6	CASSLAGWSPGELFF
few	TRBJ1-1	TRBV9	CASSASDRKNTEAFF
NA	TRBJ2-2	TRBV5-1	CASSLGEDTGELFF
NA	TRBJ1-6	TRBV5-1	CASSLASGGVNSPLHF
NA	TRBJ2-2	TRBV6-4	CASSDSMGLAGGTGELFF
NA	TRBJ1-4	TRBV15	CATSREGGVKEKLFF
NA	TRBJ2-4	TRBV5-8	CASSYRDSGDIQYF
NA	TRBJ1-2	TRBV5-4	CASSPGTGANYGYTF
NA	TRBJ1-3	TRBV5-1	CASSKSEGALRNTIYF
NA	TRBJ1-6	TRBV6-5	CASSRGEYNSPLHF
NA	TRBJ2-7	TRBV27	CASSRKTGDEQYF
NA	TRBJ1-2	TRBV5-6	CASSPLTGTGGVEGYTF
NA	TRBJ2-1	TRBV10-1	CASSPGTSGTNEQFF
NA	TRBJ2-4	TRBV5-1	CASSLLYQDIQYF
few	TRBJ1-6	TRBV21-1	CASSKDSMTLKREYNSPLHF
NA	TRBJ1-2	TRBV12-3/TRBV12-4	CASRDGGNYGYTF
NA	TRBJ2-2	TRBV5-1	CASSSAVTGELFF
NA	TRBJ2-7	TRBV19	CASSIEGPPPTSGGSYEQYF
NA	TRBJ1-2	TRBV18	CASSPTQGGGYTF
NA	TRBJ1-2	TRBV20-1	CSASATAFGGYTF
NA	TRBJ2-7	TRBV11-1	CASSFTGTGLPVQYF
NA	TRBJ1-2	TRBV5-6	CASRELARGYGYTF
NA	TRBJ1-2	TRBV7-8	CASSTRDSSRYGYTF
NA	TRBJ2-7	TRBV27	CASSPRLSYEQYF
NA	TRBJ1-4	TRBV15	CATSRGTNSNEKLFF
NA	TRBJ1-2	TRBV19	CASRPDRVRGYTF
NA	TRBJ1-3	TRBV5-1	CASSLIGRGGNTIYF
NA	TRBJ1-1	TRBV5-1	CASSSQGASTEAFF
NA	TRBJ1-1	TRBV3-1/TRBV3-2	CASSQTQGTEAFF
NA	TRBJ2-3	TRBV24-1	CATSDPTGPGDTQYF
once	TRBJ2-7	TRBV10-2	CASSEYGQGMDEQYF
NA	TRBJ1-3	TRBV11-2	CASSLEGALGSGNTIYF
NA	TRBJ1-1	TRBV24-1	CATSGQGNTEAFF
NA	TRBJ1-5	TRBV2	CASSGDTGGGQPQHF
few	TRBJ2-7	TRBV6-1	CASSEGTATQQYF
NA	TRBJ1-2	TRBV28	CASNSHGVAGYTF
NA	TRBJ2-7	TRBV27	CASSLTPFDRGGREQYF